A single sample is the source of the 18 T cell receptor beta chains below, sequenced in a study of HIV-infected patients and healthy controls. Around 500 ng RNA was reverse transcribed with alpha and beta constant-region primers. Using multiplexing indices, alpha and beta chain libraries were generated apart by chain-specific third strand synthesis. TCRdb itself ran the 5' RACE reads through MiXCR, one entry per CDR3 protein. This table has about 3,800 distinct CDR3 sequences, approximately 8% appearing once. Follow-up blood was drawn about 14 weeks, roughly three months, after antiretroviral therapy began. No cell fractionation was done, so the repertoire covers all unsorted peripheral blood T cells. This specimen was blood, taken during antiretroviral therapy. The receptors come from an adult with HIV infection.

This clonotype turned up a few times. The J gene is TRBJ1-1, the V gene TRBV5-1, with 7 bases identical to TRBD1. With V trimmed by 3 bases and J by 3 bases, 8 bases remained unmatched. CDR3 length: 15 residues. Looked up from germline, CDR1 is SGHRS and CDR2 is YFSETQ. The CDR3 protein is CASSWTGAQDTEAFF. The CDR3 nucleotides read TGCGCCAGCAGCTGGACAGGAGCCCAGGACACTGAAGCTTTCTTT.

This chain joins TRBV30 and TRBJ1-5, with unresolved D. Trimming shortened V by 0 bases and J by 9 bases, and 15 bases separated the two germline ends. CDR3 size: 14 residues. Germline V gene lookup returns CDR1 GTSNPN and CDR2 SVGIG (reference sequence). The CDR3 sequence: CAWSVRNSFVPQHF. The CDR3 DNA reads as TGTGCCTGGAGTGTACGAAATAGTTTTGTGCCCCAGCATTTT.

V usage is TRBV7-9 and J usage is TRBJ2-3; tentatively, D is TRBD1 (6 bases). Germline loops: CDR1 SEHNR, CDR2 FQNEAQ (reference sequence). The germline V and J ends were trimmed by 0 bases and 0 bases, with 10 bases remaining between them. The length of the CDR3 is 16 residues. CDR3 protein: CASSLALTGSTDTQYF. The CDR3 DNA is TGTGCCAGCAGCTTAGCGCTAACAGGGAGCACAGATACGCAGTATTTT.

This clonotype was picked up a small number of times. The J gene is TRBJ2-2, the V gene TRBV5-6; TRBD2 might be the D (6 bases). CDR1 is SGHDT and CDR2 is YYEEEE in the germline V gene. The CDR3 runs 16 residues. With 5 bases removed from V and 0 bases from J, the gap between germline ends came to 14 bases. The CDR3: CASRTMGGSNTGELFF. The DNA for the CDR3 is TGTGCCAGCAGGACTATGGGGGGTTCGAACACCGGGGAGCTGTTTTTT.

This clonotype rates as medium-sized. CDR3 sequence: CASSLGAGATSYEQYV. As DNA, the CDR3 is TGTGCCAGCAGCTTAGGAGCGGGGGCAACGTCCTACGAGCAGTACGTC. The V gene is TRBV7-9, the J gene TRBJ2-7, with 8 bases lining up with TRBD2. CDR3 length equals 16 residues. J gave up 1 base and V 1 base, and 6 bases lay outside the gene matches. Per germline, CDR1 SEHNR and CDR2 FQNEAQ (reference sequence).

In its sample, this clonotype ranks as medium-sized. CDR3 bases: TGCAGTGCTACGAACGGACAGGGGGTTTACTTC. This codes for CSATNGQGVYF. The chain uses TRBV20-1 and TRBJ2-7; TRBD1 matches 10 bases. After removal of 4 bases from V and 13 bases from J, the junction contained 7 bases not matched to a gene. The CDR3 length is 11 residues. Per the germline V gene, CDR1 is DFQATT and CDR2 is SNEGSKA (reference sequence).

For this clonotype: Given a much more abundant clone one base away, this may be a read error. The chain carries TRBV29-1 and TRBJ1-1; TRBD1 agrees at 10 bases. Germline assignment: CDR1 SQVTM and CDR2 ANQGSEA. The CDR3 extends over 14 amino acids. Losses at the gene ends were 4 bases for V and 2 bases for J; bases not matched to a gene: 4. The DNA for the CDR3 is TGCAGCGTTGGGAGACAGGGGGCTAACACTGAAGCTTTCTTT. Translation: CSVGRQGANTEAFF. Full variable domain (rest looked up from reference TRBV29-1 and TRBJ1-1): SAVISQKPSRDICQRGTSLTIQCQVDSQVTMMFWYRQQPGQSLTLIATANQGSEATYESGFVIDKFPISRPNLTFSTLTVSNMSPEDSSIYLCSVGRQGANTEAFFGQGTRLTVV.

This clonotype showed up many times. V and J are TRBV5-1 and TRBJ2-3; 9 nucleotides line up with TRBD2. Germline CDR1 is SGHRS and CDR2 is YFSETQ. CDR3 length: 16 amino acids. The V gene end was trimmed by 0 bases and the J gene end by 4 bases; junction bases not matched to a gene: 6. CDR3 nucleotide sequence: TGCGCCAGCAGCTTGGGTCCCAGCGGGGGGCCAGATACGCAGTATTTT. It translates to CASSLGPSGGPDTQYF.

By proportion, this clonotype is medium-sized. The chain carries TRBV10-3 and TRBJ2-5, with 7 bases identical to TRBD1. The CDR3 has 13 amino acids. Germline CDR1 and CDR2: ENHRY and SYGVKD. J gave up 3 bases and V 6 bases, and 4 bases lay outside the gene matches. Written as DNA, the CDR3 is TGTGCCATCAGCCCCGGGACAGAAGAGACCCAGTACTTC. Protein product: CAISPGTEETQYF.

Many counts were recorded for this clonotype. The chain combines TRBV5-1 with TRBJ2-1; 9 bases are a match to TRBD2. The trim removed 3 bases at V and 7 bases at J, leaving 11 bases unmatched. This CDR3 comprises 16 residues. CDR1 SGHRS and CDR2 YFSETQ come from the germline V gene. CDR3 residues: CASSWGLASIGNEQFF. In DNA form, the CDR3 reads TGCGCCAGCAGCTGGGGACTAGCCTCTATAGGGAATGAGCAGTTCTTC.

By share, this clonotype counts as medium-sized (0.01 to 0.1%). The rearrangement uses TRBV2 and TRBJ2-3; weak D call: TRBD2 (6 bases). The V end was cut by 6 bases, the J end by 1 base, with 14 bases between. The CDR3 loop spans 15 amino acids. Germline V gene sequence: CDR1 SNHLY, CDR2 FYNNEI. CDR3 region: CASSPKGRRTDTQYF. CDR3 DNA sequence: TGTGCCAGCAGCCCAAAGGGGAGGCGCACAGATACGCAGTATTTT.

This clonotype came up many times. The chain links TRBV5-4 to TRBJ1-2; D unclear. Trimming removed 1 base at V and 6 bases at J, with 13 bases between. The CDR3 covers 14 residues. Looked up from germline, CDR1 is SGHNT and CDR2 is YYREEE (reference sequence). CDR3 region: CASSLRAGVDGYTF. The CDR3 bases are TGTGCCAGCAGCTTGAGGGCGGGAGTAGATGGCTACACCTTC.

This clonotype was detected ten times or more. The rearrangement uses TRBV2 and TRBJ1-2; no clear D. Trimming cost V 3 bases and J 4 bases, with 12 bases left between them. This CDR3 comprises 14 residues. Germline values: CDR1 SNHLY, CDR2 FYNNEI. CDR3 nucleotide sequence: TGTGCCAGCAGTGACGCATTCGTGGGCTATGGCTACACCTTC. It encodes CASSDAFVGYGYTF.

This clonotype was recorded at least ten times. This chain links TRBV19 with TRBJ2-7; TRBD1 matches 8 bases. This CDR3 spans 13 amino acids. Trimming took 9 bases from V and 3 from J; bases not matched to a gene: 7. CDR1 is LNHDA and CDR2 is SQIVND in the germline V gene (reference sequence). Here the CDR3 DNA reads TGTGCCAGCGCCCAGGGGGCAGGCTACGAGCAGTACTTC. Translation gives CASAQGAGYEQYF.

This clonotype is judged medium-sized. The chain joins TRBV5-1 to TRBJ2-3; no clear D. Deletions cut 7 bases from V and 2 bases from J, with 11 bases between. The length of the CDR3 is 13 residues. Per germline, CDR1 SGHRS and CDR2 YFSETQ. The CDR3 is CASGGVLTDTQYF. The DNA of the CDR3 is TGCGCCAGCGGTGGGGTCCTCACAGATACGCAGTATTTT.

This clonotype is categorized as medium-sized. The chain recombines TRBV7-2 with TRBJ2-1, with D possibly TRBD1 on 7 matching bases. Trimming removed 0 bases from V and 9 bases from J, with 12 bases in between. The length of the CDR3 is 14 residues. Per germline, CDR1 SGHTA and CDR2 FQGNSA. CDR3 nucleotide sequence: TGTGCCAGCAGCTTAGCCGCGGGACAGCGTGAGCAGTTCTTC. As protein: CASSLAAGQREQFF. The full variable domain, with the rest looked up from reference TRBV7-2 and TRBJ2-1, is GAGVSQSPSNKVTEKGKDVELRCDPISGHTALYWYRQSLGQGLEFLIYFQGNSAPDKSGLPSDRFSAERTGGSVSTLTIQRTQQEDSAVYLCASSLAAGQREQFFGPGTRLTVL.

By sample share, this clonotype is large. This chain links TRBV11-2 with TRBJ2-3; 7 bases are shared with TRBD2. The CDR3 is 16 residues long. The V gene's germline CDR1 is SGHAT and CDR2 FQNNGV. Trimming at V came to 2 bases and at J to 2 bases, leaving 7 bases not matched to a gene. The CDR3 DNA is TGTGCCAGCAGCTTACAACTAGCGTCCGTCACAGATACGCAGTATTTT. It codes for CASSLQLASVTDTQYF.

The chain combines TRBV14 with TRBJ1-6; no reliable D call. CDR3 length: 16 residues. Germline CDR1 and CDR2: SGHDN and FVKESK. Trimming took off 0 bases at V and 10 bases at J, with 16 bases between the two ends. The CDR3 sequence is CASSQDAGLPGSPLHF. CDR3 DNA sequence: TGTGCCAGCAGCCAAGATGCCGGCTTGCCGGGCTCACCCCTCCACTTT.